This passage covers 19 T cell receptor beta chains from one sample sequenced in a study of blood T cells in healthy people across ages. Then a second PCR, running roughly 7 to 11 cycles, was carried out with a sample-barcoded 5' primer and a J-beta primer mix. TCRdb redid the calling of the 5' RACE reads with MiXCR, one entry per CDR3 protein. The table shows hundreds of thousands of distinct CDR3 sequences, with more than 55% occurring only once. Sequenced material: blood. These TCRs come from a man in his forties in good health.

The genes are TRBV28 and TRBJ1-2; TRBD1 aligns across 9 bases. Germline values: CDR1 MDHEN, CDR2 SYDVKM. The trim removed 6 bases at V and 4 bases at J, leaving 9 bases unmatched. The CDR3 spans 15 residues. The CDR3 loop reads CASRRGQGSFYGYTF. CDR3 bases: TGTGCCAGCAGACGTGGACAGGGGTCCTTCTATGGCTACACCTTC.

This chain links TRBV10-3 with TRBJ2-7, with 8 positions matching TRBD1. This CDR3 is 13 amino acids long. With 10 bases clipped from V and 3 bases from J, the junction kept 8 bases outside the gene matches. CDR1 ENHRY and CDR2 SYGVKD come from the germline V gene. The CDR3 bases are TGTGCCACCGCGGGGACAGGAGTCTACGAGCAGTACTTC. Its protein is CATAGTGVYEQYF.

The genes are TRBV24-1 and TRBJ2-1; D possibly matches TRBD1 or TRBD2 (5 bases each). Trimming left V 3 bases short and J 7 bases short, with 18 bases between. Germline assignment: CDR1 KGHDR and CDR2 SFDVKD. The CDR3 is 16 residues long. The CDR3, as DNA: TGTGCCACCAGTGATCCCGCACCCGGGACCCTTAATGAGCAGTTCTTC. Translated: CATSDPAPGTLNEQFF.

The chain has TRBV10-3 and TRBJ2-3, with 7 positions matching TRBD1. Germline CDR1 is ENHRY and CDR2 is SYGVKD. There are 15 residues in the CDR3. V lost 6 bases and J lost 2; bases outside the gene matches: 8. The CDR3 sequence: CAIRNPGTDTDTQYF. For the CDR3, the DNA is TGTGCCATCAGAAACCCAGGGACAGACACAGATACGCAGTATTTT.

J is TRBJ2-6 and V is TRBV15; 8 nucleotides match TRBD1. This CDR3 has 17 residues. Trimming removed 5 bases from V and 0 bases from J; junction bases left unmatched: 6. Germline-derived CDR1 and CDR2 are LNHNV and YYDKDF (reference sequence). The CDR3 DNA follows: TGTGCCACCAGCGGCGGACAGGGATACTCTGGGGCCAACGTCCTGACTTTC. Amino acids: CATSGGQGYSGANVLTF. Combining the CDR3 with reference TRBV15 and TRBJ2-6 gives the whole variable domain DAMVIQNPRYQVTQFGKPVTLSCSQTLNHNVMYWYQQKSSQAPKLLFHYYDKDFNNEADTPDNFQSRRPNTSFCFLDIRSPGLGDTAMYLCATSGGQGYSGANVLTFGAGSRLTVL.

This chain connects TRBV20-1 to TRBJ2-1, with 7 nucleotides matching TRBD1. V lost 3 bases to trimming and J lost 2 bases; unmatched junction nucleotides: 7. Germline V gene sequence: CDR1 DFQATT, CDR2 SNEGSKA (reference sequence). The CDR3 is 15 residues long. This CDR3 reads CSARGRGLPYNEQFF. The CDR3 coding sequence is TGCAGTGCTAGGGGAAGGGGGCTCCCCTACAATGAGCAGTTCTTC.

Many counts were recorded for this clonotype. The chain joins TRBV12-3 or TRBV12-4 to TRBJ2-5; TRBD2 matches at 11 bases. The CDR3 has 14 amino acids. The junction had 4 bases not matched to a gene; V was cut back by 6 bases and J by 4 bases. The CDR3, as DNA: TGTGCCAGCAGCCCTGGACTAGCGGGAGAGACCCAGTACTTC. Its translation is CASSPGLAGETQYF.

This sequence joins TRBV7-2 and TRBJ2-3; 9 nucleotides agree with TRBD2. J gave up 11 bases and V 1 base, and 16 bases lay outside the gene matches. The CDR3 runs to 17 residues. Germline values: CDR1 SGHTA, CDR2 FQGNSA. The CDR3, as DNA: TGTGCCAGCAGCTTAGATGTGTTGGCTAGCGGGATTGGGGGGCAGTATTTT. Translating gives CASSLDVLASGIGGQYF.

This clonotype was detected only a few times. The gene calls are TRBV14 and TRBJ2-4; D is ambiguous. The CDR3 extends over 12 amino acids. The germline V gene has CDR1 SGHDN and CDR2 FVKESK. V was cut by 4 bases and J by 8 bases, with 9 bases left in between. CDR3 loop: CASSLHYDIQYF. DNA for the CDR3: TGTGCCAGCAGCCTCCATTACGACATTCAGTACTTC.

The chain uses TRBV15 and TRBJ1-6; D unresolved. V gave up 0 bases and J gave up 9 bases, with 6 bases separating them. From germline, CDR1 is LNHNV and CDR2 YYDKDF (reference sequence). The CDR3 totals 13 residues. Here the CDR3 reads CATSRESVSPLHF. CDR3 bases: TGTGCCACCAGCAGAGAATCGGTTTCACCCCTCCACTTT.

The chain employs TRBV4-2 and TRBJ2-5; TRBD1 or TRBD2 may be the D gene (8 bases each). From germline, CDR1 is LGHNA and CDR2 YNFKEQ. The CDR3 contains 16 residues. V lost 1 base, J lost 11 bases, and 23 bases lay in between. The CDR3 loop is CASSQVSGGVWDRQYF. The CDR3 region has the DNA TGTGCCAGCAGCCAAGTGAGCGGGGGCGTATGGGACAGGCAGTACTTC.

This chain connects TRBV18 to TRBJ2-7, with 9 bases lining up with TRBD1. Trimming took 3 bases from V and 3 from J; bases not matched to a gene: 6. Germline V lookup: CDR1 KGHSH, CDR2 LQKENI. This CDR3 contains 15 residues. For the CDR3, the DNA is TGTGCCAGCTCACCGGGACAGGGCTTTGACTACGAGCAGTACTTC. Amino acids: CASSPGQGFDYEQYF.

This clonotype was picked up a small number of times. The chain couples TRBV3-1 to TRBJ2-1; no clear D gene. The CDR3 runs 12 residues. Germline V lookup: CDR1 LGHDT, CDR2 YNNKEL (reference sequence). V lost 2 bases and J 9 bases, leaving 8 bases between the germline ends. This CDR3 is CASSQRVSEQFF. CDR3 bases: TGTGCCAGCAGCCAACGGGTGAGTGAGCAGTTCTTC.

The rearrangement links TRBV7-2 to TRBJ2-3; D gene ambiguous. The CDR3 consists of 13 residues. Trimming took 1 base from V and 6 from J, leaving 8 bases between them. The V gene's germline CDR1 is SGHTA and CDR2 FQGNSA. CDR3: CASSLVVRDTQYF. DNA for the CDR3: TGTGCCAGCAGCTTAGTAGTCCGGGATACGCAGTATTTT.

Only a few counts were recorded for this clonotype. The rearrangement uses TRBV12-3 or TRBV12-4 and TRBJ2-1, with D possibly being TRBD1 (5 bases). V dropped 2 bases and J dropped 9 bases, with 20 bases sitting between them. CDR3 length: 16 residues. CDR3 nucleotides: TGTGCCAGCAGTTTATACTCGAACGGCTTCGACAGTGAGCAGTTCTTC. Translated: CASSLYSNGFDSEQFF.

The chain employs TRBV9 and TRBJ2-1; the D is unclear. CDR1 is SGDLS and CDR2 is YYNGEE in the germline V gene. The CDR3 sequence is 13 residues long. V shed 0 bases and J shed 13 bases, with 14 bases lying between them. CDR3 sequence: CASSVATEETQFF. CDR3 bases: TGTGCCAGCAGCGTAGCTACAGAAGAGACCCAGTTCTTC.

In this sample, this clonotype turned up a few times. The CDR3 is CASSPPGQGDIQYF. The CDR3 nucleotides are TGCGCCAGCAGCCCGCCCGGACAGGGAGACATTCAGTACTTC. The genes are TRBV4-1 and TRBJ2-4; TRBD1 aligns across 8 bases. CDR1 MGHRA and CDR2 YSYEKL come from the germline V gene. The CDR3 spans 14 residues. V was pared by 4 bases and J by 8 bases, with 7 bases of the junction left unmatched.

Remarks on this clonotype: The junction shows a germline mismatch at one end, possibly a read error. The V call is TRBV3-1, the J call TRBJ2-1; 7 bases match TRBD1. CDR1 and CDR2 from the germline V gene are LGHDT and YNNKEL (reference sequence). The CDR3 is made up of 15 amino acids. CDR3 sequence (DNA): TGTGCCAACAGCCAAGCGACAGGGTGGGAAGAGACCCAGTTCTTC. Translation gives CANSQATGWEETQFF.

V usage is TRBV20-1 and J usage is TRBJ2-1; a possible D gene is TRBD1 (6 bases). Germline V lookup: CDR1 DFQATT, CDR2 SNEGSKA (reference sequence). The CDR3 is 14 residues long. Between the trimmed V and J ends, which lost 4 bases and 8 bases, there was a span of 18 bases. The CDR3 DNA follows: TGCAGTGCTACTACAGGGCAAATCGGCGATGAGCAGTTCTTC. Residues: CSATTGQIGDEQFF.